This TCR beta chain was observed in a study of CD8+ T cells in alopecia areata. About the study: The 7-10-week-old female C3H/HeJ mice were given skin taken from approximately 6-13-month-old C3H/HeJ graft donors that had spontaneous alopecia. General study findings and limits: Alopecia totalis/universalis scalp especially showed more expanded CD8+ clones than normal scalp.

This clone was recorded a few times. The antigen is not known. Mouse names are used for the genes. The CDR3 extends 4 residues past the end of the read, so its final part is completed from the germline J gene. RNA was extracted and reverse transcribed into cDNA as the sequencing template. Sequencing used immunoSEQ multiplex PCR; TCRdb keeps in-frame clones, though not all of them. The table lists more than 90,000 clones, with no singletons. There are 13 residues in the CDR3. The germline V gene has CDR1 NNHDY and CDR2 SYVADS. The TCR sequence derives from a C3H/HeJ mouse with alopecia areata. MHC haplotype of the mouse line: H2-k. Sequenced input: lesional skin. This sequence joins TRBV13-3 and TRBJ2-7; TRBD1 matches at 7 bases. The sequenced part of the CDR3 DNA is TGTGCCAGCAGCCAGACAGGGAGGGAT. Translating gives CASSQTGRD. The full CDR3 protein is CASSQTGRDEQYF.